These 27 T cell receptor beta chains originate from one sample sequenced in a study of cytomegalovirus exposure and HLA in healthy donors. Repertoires were generated with immunoSEQ multiplex PCR, while TCRdb's copy carries only in-frame clones and drops some. The table has 100,000 to 150,000 clones, about 96% seen once. Specimen: PBMCs. These TCRs come from a man between 18 and 29 years old in good health and CMV-seronegative.

The chain recombines TRBV18 with TRBJ2-1; tentative D call: TRBD1 (6 bases). The CDR3 is made up of 13 amino acids. V lost 2 bases and J lost 5, with 7 bases in between. CDR1 and CDR2 from the germline V gene are KGHSH and LQKENI. The CDR3 region is CASSPGQNNEQFF. The CDR3 DNA is TGTGCCAGCTCACCAGGACAGAACAATGAGCAGTTCTTC.

J is TRBJ2-3 and V is TRBV7-3; 10 bases match TRBD1. The CDR3 covers 16 residues. With 0 bases clipped from V and 2 bases from J, the junction kept 2 bases outside the gene matches. The germline CDR1 and CDR2 sequences are SGHTA and FQGTGA. CDR3 protein: CASSLTGTGVTDTQYF. The CDR3 DNA follows: TGTGCCAGCAGCTTAACGGGGACAGGGGTCACAGATACGCAGTATTTT.

There are a few counts of this clone. The rearrangement links TRBV7-9 to TRBJ2-7; 8 bases line up with TRBD2. CDR1 is SEHNR, CDR2 FQNEAQ, per germline (reference sequence). Trimming removed 7 bases from V and 2 bases from J; junction bases left unmatched: 4. This CDR3 is built from 13 residues. The CDR3 loop is CASTETSAYEQYF. CDR3 coding DNA: TGTGCCAGCACAGAGACTAGCGCCTACGAGCAGTACTTC.

As to this clone: Other DNA variants within this sample encode the same CDR3. The rearrangement joins TRBV6-6 to TRBJ2-7; D unclear. Trimming pared 2 bases from V and 0 bases from J, leaving 11 bases between. The germline CDR1 and CDR2 sequences are MNHNY and SVGAGI (reference sequence). The CDR3 totals 15 residues. The CDR3 DNA is TGTGCCAGCAGTTACGAGCGCGTCAGCTCCTACGAGCAGTACTTC. This encodes CASSYERVSSYEQYF.

The V gene is TRBV4-1, the J gene TRBJ1-4; TRBD1 matches 7 bases. This CDR3 has 14 residues. V lost 4 bases and J lost 5; bases outside the gene matches: 4. The germline CDR1 and CDR2 sequences are MGHRA and YSYEKL. CDR3 sequence (DNA): TGCGCCAGCAGCCGGGGACAGATAAATGAAAAACTGTTTTTT. Protein sequence: CASSRGQINEKLFF.

The gene calls are TRBV25-1 and TRBJ1-1; D remains ambiguous. V gave up 2 bases and J gave up 11 bases, with 18 bases separating them. Germline CDR1 and CDR2: MGHDK and SYGVNS. This CDR3 spans 14 amino acids. CDR3 sequence: CASSETGPRRTAFF. The CDR3 bases are TGTGCCAGCAGTGAAACCGGGCCCCGGAGGACGGCTTTCTTT.

The genes are TRBV2 and TRBJ2-3; 11 bases align to TRBD2. The CDR3 covers 16 residues. CDR1 and CDR2 from the germline V gene are SNHLY and FYNNEI. Trimming took 6 bases from V and 0 from J; bases not matched to a gene: 5. The CDR3 sequence: CASSLRLAGSTDTQYF. The CDR3 coding sequence is TGTGCCAGCAGCCTACGACTAGCGGGAAGCACAGATACGCAGTATTTT.

This chain connects TRBV12-5 to TRBJ2-1; weak D call: TRBD1 (5 bases). Trimming cost V 2 bases and J 8 bases, with 10 bases left between them. This CDR3 has 13 amino acids. CDR1 and CDR2 from the germline V gene are LGHNT and FRNRAP. The CDR3 loop is CASGLTQGDEQFF. The CDR3 DNA sequence: TGTGCTAGTGGTTTGACCCAGGGCGATGAGCAGTTCTTC.

A note on this clone: Other DNA sequences within the sample encode an identical CDR3. The CDR3 spells CASSVETGGNQETQYF. The DNA of the CDR3 is TGTGCCAGCAGCGTAGAAACGGGAGGGAACCAAGAGACCCAGTACTTC. The V call is TRBV9, the J call TRBJ2-5, with 8 nucleotides matching TRBD2. The junction had 4 bases not matched to a gene; V was cut back by 0 bases and J by 0 bases. This CDR3 has 16 residues. CDR1 and CDR2 (germline): SGDLS, YYNGEE.

The rearrangement links TRBV28 to TRBJ2-7; 7 positions agree with TRBD1. J lost 2 bases, V lost 6 bases, and 7 bases had no gene match. The length of the CDR3 is 14 residues. Germline assignment: CDR1 MDHEN and CDR2 SYDVKM. CDR3 DNA: TGTGCCAGCAGCACCGGGACAGAGGCCTACGAGCAGTACTTC. Translating it yields CASSTGTEAYEQYF.

This sequence joins TRBV29-1 and TRBJ1-1; D is unresolved. The CDR3 sequence is 15 residues long. From germline, CDR1 is SQVTM and CDR2 ANQGSEA. V was clipped by 4 bases and J by 3 bases, with 18 bases between them. CDR3 residues: CSVATAYPRDTEAFF. CDR3 nucleotide sequence: TGCAGCGTTGCAACAGCATACCCGAGGGACACTGAAGCTTTCTTT.

This sequence joins TRBV5-1 and TRBJ2-7; 11 nucleotides match TRBD2. The CDR3 is 14 residues long. After removal of 4 bases from V and 1 base from J, the junction contained 1 base not matched to a gene. Per the germline V gene, CDR1 is SGHRS and CDR2 is YFSETQ. CDR3 region: CASSRTSGSYEQYF. DNA for the CDR3: TGCGCCAGCAGCCGGACTAGCGGGTCCTACGAGCAGTACTTC.

The chain has TRBV14 and TRBJ1-4, with D unclear. CDR3 length equals 15 residues. V was clipped by 2 bases and J by 8 bases, with 15 bases between them. The germline CDR1 and CDR2 sequences are SGHDN and FVKESK. CDR3 nucleotides: TGTGCCAGCAGCCAACTAACACCCATGGAGGAAAAACTGTTTTTT. It yields the protein CASSQLTPMEEKLFF.

The V and J genes are TRBV27 and TRBJ2-7; possibly TRBD2 for D (5 bases). Trimming shortened V by 5 bases and J by 4 bases, and 15 bases separated the two germline ends. Per the germline V gene, CDR1 is MNHEY and CDR2 is SMNVEV (reference sequence). The CDR3 has 14 residues. DNA of the CDR3: TGTGCCAGCAGTCCCGGGATTGCCGTATACGAGCAGTACTTC. It specifies CASSPGIAVYEQYF.

V and J are TRBV28 and TRBJ2-3, with a tentative D call TRBD2 (5 bases). The germline CDR1 and CDR2 sequences are MDHEN and SYDVKM. The CDR3 is 16 residues long. The ends were cut back, 7 bases at V and 3 bases at J, with 20 bases in the middle. CDR3 sequence: CASTGIWDVHTDTQYF. In nucleotides, the CDR3 is TGTGCCAGCACCGGGATCTGGGATGTTCATACAGATACGCAGTATTTT.

This chain uses TRBV9 with TRBJ2-5, with 15 bases identical to TRBD2. The V gene's germline CDR1 is SGDLS and CDR2 YYNGEE. The CDR3 loop spans 16 amino acids. With V trimmed by 4 bases and J by 4 bases, 5 bases remained unmatched. In nucleotides, the CDR3 is TGTGCCAGCAGCCCCCCGGGACTAGCGGGAGGAGAGACCCAGTACTTC. Amino acids: CASSPPGLAGGETQYF.

Here the CDR3 DNA reads TGTGCCAGCAGTTACGGGACAGGGCTCCTCGACGAGCAGTACTTC. Translated: CASSYGTGLLDEQYF. The J gene is TRBJ2-7, the V gene TRBV6-6; 9 bases are a match to TRBD1. The CDR3 length is 15 residues. V dropped 2 bases and J dropped 5; count of bases not matched to a gene: 7. Germline V gene lookup returns CDR1 MNHNY and CDR2 SVGAGI (reference sequence).

This chain links TRBV7-7 with TRBJ2-3; D is possibly TRBD2 (6 bases). CDR1 SSHAT and CDR2 FNYEAQ come from the germline V gene (reference sequence). With 5 bases removed from V and 0 bases from J, the gap between germline ends came to 12 bases. This CDR3 is 15 amino acids long. The CDR3 loop reads CASSRLGTSTDTQYF. CDR3 nucleotides: TGTGCCAGCAGCCGCCTAGGGACTAGCACAGATACGCAGTATTTT.

This clone was seen a few times. This chain links TRBV5-1 with TRBJ1-1, with 8 bases identical to TRBD1. The CDR3 extends over 13 amino acids. From germline, CDR1 is SGHRS and CDR2 YFSETQ. The ends lost 4 bases at V and 3 bases at J; junction bases unmatched: 2. The CDR3 reads CASSLQGDTEAFF. The CDR3 DNA sequence: TGCGCCAGCAGCCTACAGGGGGACACTGAAGCTTTCTTT.

V is TRBV4-1 and J is TRBJ2-7; the D gene is possibly TRBD2 (6 bases). This CDR3 is built from 15 residues. Per the germline V gene, CDR1 is MGHRA and CDR2 is YSYEKL. V shed 6 bases and J shed 0 bases, with 15 bases lying between them. The CDR3 reads CASRAELALSYEQYF. Written as DNA, the CDR3 is TGCGCCAGCAGAGCCGAACTAGCCCTCTCCTACGAGCAGTACTTC.

The rearrangement joins TRBV18 to TRBJ1-5, with D perhaps TRBD1 (5 bases). Germline V gives CDR1 KGHSH, CDR2 LQKENI. The CDR3 contains 12 residues. V was shortened by 6 bases and J by 5 bases, with 8 bases between the two germline ends. The CDR3 bases are TGTGCCAGCTCCCGGGGGGATCAGCCCCAGCATTTT. This sequence encodes CASSRGDQPQHF.

The chain links TRBV6-5 to TRBJ2-7; 7 bases are a match to TRBD1. Germline V CDR1 and CDR2: MNHEY, SVGAGI. V lost 5 bases, J lost 3 bases, and 7 bases stayed unmatched. CDR3 length: 14 amino acids. CDR3 sequence reads: CASSADRWYYEQYF. The CDR3 DNA sequence: TGTGCCAGCAGTGCGGACAGGTGGTACTACGAGCAGTACTTC.

The gene calls are TRBV7-4 and TRBJ1-2, with 7 bases lining up with TRBD1. J was trimmed by 5 bases and V by 4 bases; bases with no gene match: 10. The germline V gene has CDR1 SGHVT and CDR2 SQSDAQ. The CDR3 is 15 amino acids. CDR3 residues: CASSSRGGGDYGYTF. The DNA for the CDR3 is TGTGCCAGCAGCTCCCGCGGAGGGGGCGATTATGGCTACACCTTC.

The rearrangement joins TRBV2 to TRBJ2-3; D is possibly TRBD2 (6 bases). The V gene's germline CDR1 is SNHLY and CDR2 FYNNEI. The CDR3 has 20 residues. The V end was cut by 11 bases, the J end by 1 base, with 34 bases between. The CDR3, as DNA: TGTGCCGTATCTAAAGAGCAGGGACTTATTGTGTTCGGGGGCACAGATACGCAGTATTTT. This sequence encodes CAVSKEQGLIVFGGTDTQYF. Full variable domain (outside the CDR3, taken from reference TRBV2 and TRBJ2-3): EPEVTQTPSHQVTQMGQEVILRCVPISNHLYFYWYRQILGQKVEFLVSFYNNEISEKSEIFDDQFSVERPDGSNFTLKIRSTKLEDSAMYFCAVSKEQGLIVFGGTDTQYFGPGTRLTVL.

The rearrangement links TRBV6-1 to TRBJ2-1; possibly TRBD1 for D (6 bases). Per the germline V gene, CDR1 is MNHNS and CDR2 is SASEGT. Trimming removed 5 bases from V and 8 bases from J, with 13 bases in between. The length of the CDR3 is 13 residues. CDR3 sequence reads: CASSLDSDDEQFF. CDR3 sequence (DNA): TGTGCCAGCAGTTTGGACAGCGATGATGAGCAGTTCTTC.

The chain combines TRBV28 with TRBJ2-5; 14 nucleotides line up with TRBD2. Germline loops: CDR1 MDHEN, CDR2 SYDVKM. The CDR3 consists of 18 residues. V trimming: 4 bases; J trimming: 4 bases; junction bases outside the gene matches: 11. The CDR3 loop reads CASSSPRGLAGVRETQYF. The CDR3, as DNA: TGTGCCAGCAGTTCCCCTCGGGGACTAGCGGGAGTTAGAGAGACCCAGTACTTC.

The chain uses TRBV28 and TRBJ1-4; no definite D call. CDR1 is MDHEN, CDR2 SYDVKM, per germline. Trimming shortened V by 2 bases and J by 5 bases, and 9 bases separated the two germline ends. The CDR3 is 14 amino acids. The chain's CDR3 is CASSLGQINEKLFF. In DNA form, the CDR3 reads TGTGCCAGCAGTTTAGGGCAGATAAATGAAAAACTGTTTTTT.